The 17 T cell receptor beta chains presented below share a single source sample, sequenced in a study of T-cell reconstitution after alpha-beta-depleted transplantation in children (dated by TCRdb to about 2016). Library construction relied on PCR. TCRdb names Illumina HiSeq 2500 as the instrument used. Molecular barcoding was employed in the preparation of TCR libraries, with unique molecular identifiers being used to normalize TCRbeta repertoire quantification. The public reads were quality trimmed at Q25 with fastp and then assembled into clones with MiXCR by TCRdb, keeping productive beta chains. Merged by CDR3 protein, the rows form single entries marked with the most common genes and DNA. A total of roughly 300,000 distinct CDR3 sequences appear in this sample, almost 10% of them only once. Roughly a tenth of the sample is in the top ten clones. The material sequenced was PBMCs from the stem cell graft donor, taken from the stem cell graft. The receptors here all came from a human donor who donated a stem cell graft to a child with SCID.

This clonotype was seen more than once but under ten times. The chain carries TRBV13 and TRBJ2-7; TRBD1 matches at 7 bases. The length of the CDR3 is 15 residues. In germline, CDR1 is PRHDT, CDR2 FYEKMQ (reference sequence). J gave up 1 base and V 2 bases, and 5 bases lay outside the gene matches. In DNA form, the CDR3 reads TGTGCCAGCAGCTTAACCACAGGGGTATCCTACGAGCAGTACTTC. As protein: CASSLTTGVSYEQYF.

This chain connects TRBV5-6 to TRBJ1-6; 8 bases are shared with TRBD1. Germline V gene lookup returns CDR1 SGHDT and CDR2 YYEEEE. The CDR3 length is 15 residues. V trimming: 0 bases; J trimming: 8 bases; junction bases outside the gene matches: 4. CDR3 sequence (DNA): TGTGCCAGCAGCTTGGTGCAGGGGGCAGATTCACCCCTCCACTTT. It encodes CASSLVQGADSPLHF.

This clonotype was picked up many times. One end of the junction does not line up with germline, which may come from a read error. The CDR3 sequence is CSAREGRAGRNEQYF. DNA of the CDR3: TGCAGTGCCAGAGAGGGGAGGGCAGGGAGGAACGAGCAGTACTTC. This chain uses TRBV20-1 with TRBJ2-7, with 7 bases aligning to TRBD2. This CDR3 contains 15 residues. Germline V gene lookup returns CDR1 DFQATT and CDR2 SNEGSKA (reference sequence).

This clonotype showed up just a few times. The chain carries TRBV12-5 and TRBJ1-2; the D gene is possibly TRBD1 (5 bases). Germline-derived CDR1 and CDR2 are LGHNT and FRNRAP. The CDR3 spans 13 residues. V was clipped by 2 bases and J by 4 bases, with 8 bases between them. This CDR3 reads CASGLRDRYGYTF. The CDR3 DNA is TGTGCTAGTGGTTTGAGGGACCGCTATGGCTACACCTTC.

This clonotype appeared many times. Here the CDR3 DNA reads TGCGCCAGCAGACCCAGACAGGTTTACACTGAAGCTTTCTTT. Encoded protein: CASRPRQVYTEAFF. V is TRBV4-1 and J is TRBJ1-1; tentatively, D is TRBD1 (6 bases). The CDR3 has 14 amino acids. The V end was cut by 6 bases, the J end by 3 bases, with 14 bases between. The germline V gene encodes CDR1 MGHRA and CDR2 YSYEKL.

This clonotype has a handful of counts. Here the CDR3 reads CAIATGNEQYF. The CDR3 nucleotides are TGTGCCATAGCGACAGGGAACGAGCAGTACTTC. This rearrangement joins TRBV10-3 to TRBJ2-7; 7 bases agree with TRBD1. V trimming: 9 bases; J trimming: 5 bases; junction bases outside the gene matches: 4. The length of the CDR3 is 11 residues. The germline V gene has CDR1 ENHRY and CDR2 SYGVKD.

The sample holds a few counts of this clonotype. This chain links TRBV29-1 with TRBJ2-1; TRBD1 is a possible D gene (6 bases). Per the germline V gene, CDR1 is SQVTM and CDR2 is ANQGSEA. V lost 5 bases to trimming and J lost 4 bases, with 9 bases between them. The CDR3 is made up of 12 amino acids. In DNA, the CDR3 is TGCAGCGTTTACGGACAGTACAATGAGCAGTTCTTC. Translation: CSVYGQYNEQFF.

This clonotype was counted at least ten times. A read error may produce the germline difference seen at one junction end. The chain recombines TRBV5-1 with TRBJ2-3; D gene ambiguous. Germline CDR1 is SGHRS and CDR2 is YFSETQ. The length of the CDR3 is 12 residues. The CDR3 here is CASSQSTDTQYF. The DNA of the CDR3 is TGTGCCAGCAGCCAAAGCACAGATACGCAGTATTTT.

The gene calls are TRBV28 and TRBJ2-7; D ambiguous. Trimming stripped 3 bases from V and 3 bases from J, with 12 bases between. The CDR3 is 14 residues long. Germline V gives CDR1 MDHEN, CDR2 SYDVKM. In DNA, the CDR3 is TGTGCCAGCAGTTTTTCGACAAGCCTCTACGAGCAGTACTTC. Translation gives CASSFSTSLYEQYF.

This clonotype was detected only a few times. The rearrangement joins TRBV6-5 to TRBJ1-1; TRBD1 matches at 12 bases. Germline-derived CDR1 and CDR2 are MNHEY and SVGAGI. CDR3 size: 17 residues. J was trimmed by 4 bases and V by 0 bases; bases with no gene match: 6. CDR3 nucleotides: TGTGCCAGCAGTTACTCCGAGTGGGACAGGGGGCGCACTGAAGCTTTCTTT. It is translated as CASSYSEWDRGRTEAFF.

This clonotype was observed a handful of times. As DNA, the CDR3 is TGTGCCAGCAGTCCCCGGGACAGGGCCACCGGGGAGCTGTTTTTT. It is translated as CASSPRDRATGELFF. The chain employs TRBV6-1 and TRBJ2-2; 9 bases are a match to TRBD1. CDR3 length: 15 amino acids. Germline CDR1 and CDR2: MNHNS and SASEGT. The ends lost 5 bases at V and 4 bases at J; junction bases unmatched: 5.

V is TRBV11-2 and J is TRBJ2-5, with D maybe TRBD2 (6 bases). V lost 5 bases and J 3 bases, leaving 13 bases between the germline ends. Germline V gene data show CDR1 as SGHAT and CDR2 as FQNNGV. The CDR3 is 14 amino acids. The CDR3: CASSPRSGEETQYF. The CDR3 DNA reads TGTGCCAGCAGCCCACGATCGGGAGAAGAGACCCAGTACTTC.

This clonotype appeared many times. The chain joins TRBV13 to TRBJ2-6, with D hard to call. The length of the CDR3 is 15 residues. The V and J ends lost 0 bases and 4 bases respectively, with 7 bases between them. The germline gives CDR1 PRHDT, CDR2 FYEKMQ (reference sequence). The CDR3 sequence is CASSLGGSGANVLTF. CDR3 DNA: TGTGCCAGCAGCTTAGGGGGTTCCGGGGCCAACGTCCTGACTTTC.

This clonotype came up a few times. This chain joins TRBV2 and TRBJ2-5; no clear D gene. Germline V gene lookup returns CDR1 SNHLY and CDR2 FYNNEI. V dropped 2 bases and J dropped 2 bases, with 6 bases sitting between them. The CDR3 runs 13 residues. The CDR3 DNA is TGTGCCAGCAGTGAACGCAGGCAAGAGACCCAGTACTTC. This codes for CASSERRQETQYF.

The chain carries TRBV2 and TRBJ1-5; D possibly corresponds to TRBD1 (5 bases). The CDR3 has 15 residues. The ends were cut back, 6 bases at V and 3 bases at J, with 15 bases in the middle. Germline V gene lookup returns CDR1 SNHLY and CDR2 FYNNEI. DNA for the CDR3: TGTGCCAGCAGGAGGGGTGGCAGTACCAATCAGCCCCAGCATTTT. Amino acids: CASRRGGSTNQPQHF.

This chain joins TRBV7-2 and TRBJ2-3, with D hard to call. Trimming left V 0 bases short and J 6 bases short, with 10 bases between. Germline CDR1 reads SGHTA; CDR2 reads FQGNSA. CDR3 length equals 14 residues. DNA for the CDR3: TGTGCCAGCAGCTTAGCGTGGGTGGGGGATACGCAGTATTTT. Protein sequence: CASSLAWVGDTQYF.

The chain is built from TRBV29-1 and TRBJ2-1, with 8 bases identical to TRBD1. This CDR3 comprises 14 residues. Per germline, CDR1 SQVTM and CDR2 ANQGSEA. Germline trimming cut 3 bases from V and 1 base from J; bases unmatched to any gene: 2. The CDR3 loop is CSVDGDRSYNEQFF. The CDR3 bases are TGCAGCGTTGATGGGGACAGGTCCTACAATGAGCAGTTCTTC.